This TCR beta chain was sequenced for a study of cytotoxic CD8 clonotypes in ibrutinib-treated CLL. The overall study: After a median of about six years, approximately 15 patients stayed remitted and some 12 progressed; responses had been partial in around 24 and complete in 2. Points from the study as a whole: Public clonotypes, an uncommon group, contracted or remained stable on treatment. Baseline clonality was higher than in age-matched healthy donors and moved in step with circulating CD8+ T-cell counts.

CDR1 is LNHDA, CDR2 SQIVND, per germline (reference sequence). The V gene end was trimmed by 3 bases and the J gene end by 5 bases; junction bases not matched to a gene: 8. The CDR3 is made up of 15 amino acids. Assay used: immunoSEQ multiplex PCR; TCRdb lists only in-frame clones, some missing. This sample carries tens of thousands of clones, roughly 69% of them seen once, and the ten largest clones take roughly 50%. A remark on this clone: Its target is not known.

V and J are TRBV19 and TRBJ2-7; 9 bases match TRBD1. Sequenced material: PBMCs, taken at disease progression, from a patient treated with ibrutinib. The source is a human donor with chronic lymphocytic leukemia. The CDR3 DNA reads as TGTGCCAGTAGTATTTTCGGGACAGGGTCCCACGAGCAGTACTTC. This codes for CASSIFGTGSHEQYF.